The source of this T cell receptor (beta chain) is a study of blood T cell repertoires in COVID-19. Original handling: Reference gene primer amplification gave nucleated cell count estimates. Measured with immunoSEQ multiplex PCR; TCRdb has only the in-frame clones, and not every one. That table furnishes V, J and clone size, whereas the DNA furnished D and trimming. The table lists fewer than 80,000 clones, about 90% of them singletons. Trimming pared 5 bases from V and 0 bases from J, leaving 10 bases between. The CDR3 spans 15 residues. Germline loops: CDR1 MNHNY, CDR2 SVGAGI (reference sequence). The chain employs TRBV6-6 and TRBJ2-2, with D hard to call. Sequencing was done on a sample of peripheral blood. The clonotype was recovered from a woman aged 50 to 60 with active or convalescent COVID-19. The CDR3 region has the DNA TGTGCCAGCAGTCGCTGGGCAGCGAACACCGGGGAGCTGTTTTTT. Amino acid sequence: CASSRWAANTGELFF.